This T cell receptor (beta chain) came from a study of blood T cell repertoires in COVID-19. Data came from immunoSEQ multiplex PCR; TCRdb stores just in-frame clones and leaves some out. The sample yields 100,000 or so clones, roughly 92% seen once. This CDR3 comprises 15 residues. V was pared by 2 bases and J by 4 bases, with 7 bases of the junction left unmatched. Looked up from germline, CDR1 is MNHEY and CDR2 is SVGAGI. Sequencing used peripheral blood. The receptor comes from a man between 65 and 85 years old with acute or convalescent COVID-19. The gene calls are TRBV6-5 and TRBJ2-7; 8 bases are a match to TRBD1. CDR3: CASSYAGQGQYEQYF. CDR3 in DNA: TGTGCCAGCAGTTACGCAGGACAGGGTCAATACGAGCAGTACTTC.